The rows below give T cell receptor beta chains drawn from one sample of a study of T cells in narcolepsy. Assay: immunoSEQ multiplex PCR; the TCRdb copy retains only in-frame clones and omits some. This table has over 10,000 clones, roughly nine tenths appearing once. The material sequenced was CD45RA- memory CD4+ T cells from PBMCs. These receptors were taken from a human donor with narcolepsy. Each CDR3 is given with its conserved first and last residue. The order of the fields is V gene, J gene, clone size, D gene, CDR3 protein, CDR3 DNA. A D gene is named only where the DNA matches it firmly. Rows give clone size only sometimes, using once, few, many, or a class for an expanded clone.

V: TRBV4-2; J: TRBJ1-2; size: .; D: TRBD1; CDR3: CASAPGQQDYGYTF; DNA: TGTGCCAGCGCACCGGGACAGCAAGACTATGGCTACACCTTC
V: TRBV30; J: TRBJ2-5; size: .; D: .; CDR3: CACFRAKPPETQYF; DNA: TGTGCCTGTTTCAGGGCGAAACCGCCGGAGACCCAGTACTTC
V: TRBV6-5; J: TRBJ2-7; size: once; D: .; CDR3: CASSYFHRLGEQYF; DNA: TGTGCCAGCAGTTACTTCCACCGGCTAGGCGAGCAGTACTTC
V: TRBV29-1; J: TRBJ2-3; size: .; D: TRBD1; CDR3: CSGGTATDTQYF; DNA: TGCAGCGGTGGGACAGCCACAGATACGCAGTATTTT
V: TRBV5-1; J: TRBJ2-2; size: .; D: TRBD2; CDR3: CASRGTSGRENTGELFF; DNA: TGCGCCAGCAGAGGGACTAGCGGGAGGGAAAACACCGGGGAGCTGTTTTTT
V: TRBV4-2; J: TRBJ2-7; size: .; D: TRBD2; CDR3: CASSRPGTSGYEQYF; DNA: TGTGCCAGCAGCAGACCCGGGACTAGCGGGTACGAGCAGTACTTC
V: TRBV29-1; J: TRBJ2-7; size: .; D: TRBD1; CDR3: CSVGGTGDYEQYF; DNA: TGCAGCGTTGGAGGGACAGGGGACTACGAGCAGTACTTC
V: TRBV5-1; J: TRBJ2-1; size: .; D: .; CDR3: CASSLVRGSYNEQFF; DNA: TGCGCCAGCAGCTTGGTACGGGGGTCCTACAATGAGCAGTTCTTC
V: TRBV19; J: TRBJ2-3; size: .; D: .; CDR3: CASSYQGGTDTQYF; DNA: TGTGCCAGTAGTTACCAGGGTGGCACAGATACGCAGTATTTT
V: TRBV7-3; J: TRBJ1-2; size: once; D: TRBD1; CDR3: CASSLTGGTGQLDGYTF; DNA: TGTGCCAGCAGCTTAACCGGGGGGACAGGGCAACTGGATGGCTACACCTTC
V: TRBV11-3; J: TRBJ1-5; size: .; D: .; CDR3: CASSLRGEQPQHF; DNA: TGTGCCAGCAGCTTACGGGGAGAGCAGCCCCAGCATTTT
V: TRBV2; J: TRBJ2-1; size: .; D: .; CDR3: CATSPSSGQYNEQFF; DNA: TGTGCCACCAGCCCCTCCAGCGGTCAATACAATGAGCAGTTCTTC
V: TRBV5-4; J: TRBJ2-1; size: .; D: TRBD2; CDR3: CASSPGTSGNEQFF; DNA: TGTGCCAGCAGCCCGGGGACTAGCGGTAATGAGCAGTTCTTC
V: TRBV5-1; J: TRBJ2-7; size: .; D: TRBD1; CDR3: CASRGVGQESTEQYF; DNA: TGCGCCAGCAGGGGAGTAGGACAGGAGAGCACCGAGCAGTACTTC
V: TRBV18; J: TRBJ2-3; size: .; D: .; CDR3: CASSPLPLSRGTDTQYF; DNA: TGTGCCAGCTCACCGCTTCCCCTTTCGCGGGGCACAGATACGCAGTATTTT
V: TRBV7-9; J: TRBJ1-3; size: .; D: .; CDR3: CASSEDGGMFGNTIYF; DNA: TGTGCCAGCAGCGAAGACGGCGGTATGTTCGGAAACACCATATATTTT
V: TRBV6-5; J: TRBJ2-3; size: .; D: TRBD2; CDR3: CASGLAGPTDTQYF; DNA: TGTGCCTCCGGACTAGCGGGACCCACAGATACGCAGTATTTT
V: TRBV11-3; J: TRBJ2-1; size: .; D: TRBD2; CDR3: CASSLGGRGNEQFF; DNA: TGTGCCAGCAGCTTAGGCGGGAGAGGGAATGAGCAGTTCTTC
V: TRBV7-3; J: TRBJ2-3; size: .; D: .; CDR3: CASSLSLVADTQYF; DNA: TGTGCCAGCAGCTTAAGTCTAGTCGCAGATACGCAGTATTTT
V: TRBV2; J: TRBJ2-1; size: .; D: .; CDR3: CASRSSANNEQFF; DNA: TGTGCCAGCAGATCTAGCGCCAACAATGAGCAGTTCTTC
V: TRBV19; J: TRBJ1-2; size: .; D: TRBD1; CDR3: CASSPLRGQGGAGYGYTF; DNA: TGTGCCAGTAGTCCCTTAAGGGGACAGGGGGGCGCAGGATATGGCTACACCTTC
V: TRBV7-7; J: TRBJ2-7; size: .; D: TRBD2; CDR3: CASSLAAGDIQYF; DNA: TGTGCCAGCAGCTTAGCAGCGGGAGATATACAGTACTTC
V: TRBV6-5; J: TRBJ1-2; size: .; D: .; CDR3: CASSYGQFYGYTF; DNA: TGTGCCAGCAGTTACGGACAGTTCTATGGCTACACCTTC
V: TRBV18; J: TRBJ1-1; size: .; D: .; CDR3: CASSPLLNTEAFF; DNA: TGTGCCAGCTCACCTCTGTTAAACACTGAAGCTTTCTTT
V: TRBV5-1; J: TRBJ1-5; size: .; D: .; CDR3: CASSYRGGSNQPQHF; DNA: TGCGCCAGCAGCTACCGTGGGGGGAGCAATCAGCCCCAGCATTTT
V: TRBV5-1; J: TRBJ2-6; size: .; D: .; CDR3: CASSLDGSGANVLTF; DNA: TGCGCCAGCAGCTTGGACGGCTCTGGGGCCAACGTCCTGACTTTC
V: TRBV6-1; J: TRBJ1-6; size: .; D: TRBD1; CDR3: CATVGQGEASLHF; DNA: TGTGCCACCGTCGGACAGGGCGAAGCATCCCTCCACTTT
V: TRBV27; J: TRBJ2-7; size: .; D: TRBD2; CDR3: CASTSWGGVGEQYF; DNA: TGTGCCAGCACCTCCTGGGGGGGAGTAGGGGAGCAGTACTTC
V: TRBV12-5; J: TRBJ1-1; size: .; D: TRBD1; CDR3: CASGLGTPGTGSSEAFF; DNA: TGTGCTAGTGGTTTGGGAACTCCCGGGACAGGGTCATCGGAAGCTTTCTTT
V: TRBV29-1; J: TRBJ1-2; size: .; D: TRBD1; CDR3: CSVSPGQGYGYTF; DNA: TGCAGCGTTTCCCCGGGACAGGGCTATGGCTACACCTTC
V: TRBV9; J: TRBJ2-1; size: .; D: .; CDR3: CASSAGLLPGQFF; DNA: TGTGCCAGCAGCGCCGGACTTCTCCCGGGTCAGTTCTTC
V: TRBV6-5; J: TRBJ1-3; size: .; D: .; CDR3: CASRAATGAGNTIYF; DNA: TGTGCCAGCAGGGCTGCGACGGGAGCTGGAAACACCATATATTTT
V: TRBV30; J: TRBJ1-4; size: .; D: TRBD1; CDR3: CAWNRPQGVDEKLFF; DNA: TGTGCCTGGAACCGACCTCAGGGGGTCGATGAAAAACTGTTTTTT
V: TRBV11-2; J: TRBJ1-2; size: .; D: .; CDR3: CASSLSWGGGYTF; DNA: TGTGCCAGCAGCTTAAGTTGGGGGGGCGGCTACACCTTC
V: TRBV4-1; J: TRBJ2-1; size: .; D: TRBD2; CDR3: CASSLITTSGGGNEQFF; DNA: TGCGCCAGCAGCCTAATCACGACTAGCGGGGGAGGGAATGAGCAGTTCTTC
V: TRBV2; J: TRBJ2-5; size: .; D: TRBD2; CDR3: CASTAGTITRETQYF; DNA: TGTGCCAGCACGGCCGGGACTATCACAAGGGAGACCCAGTACTTC
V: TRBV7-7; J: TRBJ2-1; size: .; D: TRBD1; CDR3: CASSPDRGHEQFF; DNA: TGTGCCAGCAGCCCAGACAGGGGGCATGAGCAGTTCTTC
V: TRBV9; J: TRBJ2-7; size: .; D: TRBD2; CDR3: CASRRGVAGGRVQYF; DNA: TGTGCCAGCAGAAGGGGGGTAGCGGGAGGAAGGGTGCAGTACTTC
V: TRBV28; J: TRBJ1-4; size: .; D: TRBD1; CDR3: CASQGAPGEKLFF; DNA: TGTGCCAGCCAGGGGGCGCCCGGGGAAAAACTGTTTTTT
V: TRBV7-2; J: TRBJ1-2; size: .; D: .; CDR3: CASSKTPGDDNYGYTF; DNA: TGTGCCAGCAGTAAAACCCCAGGGGATGACAACTATGGCTACACCTTC
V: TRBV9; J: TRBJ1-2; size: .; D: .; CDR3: CASSVEPDRQVGGYTF; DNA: TGTGCCAGCAGCGTAGAACCGGACAGACAAGTAGGTGGCTACACCTTC
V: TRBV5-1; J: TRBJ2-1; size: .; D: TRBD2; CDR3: CASSLGTSGRRGNEQFF; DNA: TGCGCCAGCAGCTTAGGGACTAGCGGGAGGAGGGGCAATGAGCAGTTCTTC
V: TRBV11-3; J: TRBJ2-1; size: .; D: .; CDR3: CASSLGRSSDLIRYNEQFF; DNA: TGTGCCAGCAGCTTAGGTCGTAGTTCCGATCTAATAAGATACAATGAGCAGTTCTTC
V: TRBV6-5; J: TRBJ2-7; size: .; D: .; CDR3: CASSPGSGFYEQYF; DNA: TGTGCCAGCAGTCCGGGATCGGGTTTCTACGAGCAGTACTTC